These T cell receptor beta chains were read from a single sample in a study of beta chain features in type 1 diabetes. The protocol was immunoSEQ multiplex PCR, while the TCRdb copy is restricted to in-frame clones and leaves out a portion. The table lists about 140,000 clones, about 10% of them singletons. The sequenced material came from naive CD4+ T cells from blood. All receptors derive from a young man in good health. Each CDR3 is given with its conserved first and last residue. The D gene is left open where the match is weak. Not every row has a clone size; where given, it reads once, few, many or a size class.

CDR3 protein: CASSLLQPSNSPLHF
CDR3 DNA: TGTGCCAGCAGCTTACTACAGCCATCCAATTCACCCCTCCACTTT
J gene: TRBJ1-6
clone size: NA
D gene: NA
V gene: TRBV11-2

CDR3 protein: CACHFGGPTYEQYF
CDR3 DNA: TGTGCCTGCCACTTCGGCGGTCCCACCTACGAGCAGTACTTC
J gene: TRBJ2-7
clone size: few
D gene: NA
V gene: TRBV30

CDR3 protein: CASSPPTGTTAYEQYF
CDR3 DNA: TGTGCCAGCTCACCGCCGACCGGGACTACTGCCTACGAGCAGTACTTC
J gene: TRBJ2-7
clone size: NA
D gene: TRBD2
V gene: TRBV18

CDR3 protein: CASSLRTVQETQYF
CDR3 DNA: TGTGCCAGTAGTCTTCGGACAGTCCAAGAGACCCAGTACTTC
J gene: TRBJ2-5
clone size: NA
D gene: NA
V gene: TRBV19

CDR3 protein: CASIAGQSAEQYF
CDR3 DNA: TGTGCCAGCATTGCAGGGCAGAGTGCCGAGCAGTACTTC
J gene: TRBJ2-7
clone size: NA
D gene: NA
V gene: TRBV28

CDR3 protein: CASSSTSGGTDTQYF
CDR3 DNA: TGCGCCAGCAGCTCGACTAGCGGGGGCACAGATACGCAGTATTTT
J gene: TRBJ2-3
clone size: NA
D gene: TRBD2
V gene: TRBV5-1

CDR3 protein: CASSIGTTNTGELFF
CDR3 DNA: TGTGCCAGCAGCATCGGGACTACGAACACCGGGGAGCTGTTTTTT
J gene: TRBJ2-2
clone size: NA
D gene: TRBD2
V gene: TRBV7-9

CDR3 protein: CASSYRRQDVLGNTIYF
CDR3 DNA: TGCGCCAGCAGCTATCGACGACAGGACGTTCTCGGAAACACCATATATTTT
J gene: TRBJ1-3
clone size: few
D gene: NA
V gene: TRBV4-3

CDR3 protein: CASSGGFGTEAFF
CDR3 DNA: TGTGCCAGTAGTGGGGGCTTCGGCACTGAAGCTTTCTTT
J gene: TRBJ1-1
clone size: few
D gene: NA
V gene: TRBV19

CDR3 protein: CASSPLTGTMGDTQYF
CDR3 DNA: TGTGCCAGCTCACCATTGACAGGGACAATGGGGGATACGCAGTATTTT
J gene: TRBJ2-3
clone size: few
D gene: TRBD1
V gene: TRBV18

CDR3 protein: CASSPQTGGVNSYEQYF
CDR3 DNA: TGTGCCAGCAGCCCCCAGACAGGGGGCGTCAATTCCTACGAGCAGTACTTC
J gene: TRBJ2-7
clone size: NA
D gene: TRBD1
V gene: TRBV7-8

CDR3 protein: CASSLAIRETQYF
CDR3 DNA: TGTGCCAGCAGCCTAGCAATTCGGGAGACCCAGTACTTC
J gene: TRBJ2-5
clone size: NA
D gene: NA
V gene: TRBV9

CDR3 protein: CASRTHLGSSYEQYF
CDR3 DNA: TGTGCCAGCAGAACCCACCTAGGGAGCTCCTACGAGCAGTACTTC
J gene: TRBJ2-7
clone size: NA
D gene: NA
V gene: TRBV6-6

CDR3 protein: CASSIGQYYGYTF
CDR3 DNA: TGTGCCAGCAGCATCGGACAGTACTATGGCTACACCTTC
J gene: TRBJ1-2
clone size: NA
D gene: NA
V gene: TRBV7-9

CDR3 protein: CAWSRGDYSYEQYF
CDR3 DNA: TGTGCCTGGAGTCGGGGGGACTACTCTTACGAGCAGTACTTC
J gene: TRBJ2-7
clone size: many
D gene: TRBD2
V gene: TRBV30

CDR3 protein: CASIPGGAPYNEQFF
CDR3 DNA: TGTGCCAGCATTCCTGGCGGAGCCCCCTACAATGAGCAGTTCTTC
J gene: TRBJ2-1
clone size: many
D gene: NA
V gene: TRBV28

CDR3 protein: CASSSPGQDSNQPQHF
CDR3 DNA: TGTGCCAGCAGTTCGCCCGGACAGGATAGCAATCAGCCCCAGCATTTT
J gene: TRBJ1-5
clone size: few
D gene: TRBD1
V gene: TRBV28

CDR3 protein: CASSLGVGVRETQYF
CDR3 DNA: TGTGCCAGCAGCTTAGGGGTAGGGGTAAGGGAGACCCAGTACTTC
J gene: TRBJ2-5
clone size: NA
D gene: NA
V gene: TRBV7-8

CDR3 protein: CASSLSRTNEQYF
CDR3 DNA: TGTGCCAGCAGCTTAAGCAGGACAAACGAGCAGTACTTC
J gene: TRBJ2-7
clone size: few
D gene: NA
V gene: TRBV11-1

CDR3 protein: CASSPPFAGGETQYF
CDR3 DNA: TGTGCCAGCTCACCCCCGTTCGCGGGGGGAGAGACCCAGTACTTC
J gene: TRBJ2-5
clone size: NA
D gene: TRBD2
V gene: TRBV18

CDR3 protein: CASSYLPGDSNQPQHF
CDR3 DNA: TGTGCCAGCAGTTATCTTCCAGGGGATAGCAATCAGCCCCAGCATTTT
J gene: TRBJ1-5
clone size: many
D gene: NA
V gene: TRBV6-6

CDR3 protein: CASSLDTANYGYTF
CDR3 DNA: TGCGCCAGCAGCTTGGACACCGCTAACTATGGCTACACCTTC
J gene: TRBJ1-2
clone size: few
D gene: NA
V gene: TRBV5-1

CDR3 protein: CASSTTGVTQYF
CDR3 DNA: TGTGCCAGCAGCACAACAGGGGTGACCCAGTACTTC
J gene: TRBJ2-5
clone size: NA
D gene: TRBD1
V gene: TRBV11-2

CDR3 protein: CASTYGGASSYNEQFF
CDR3 DNA: TGTGCCAGCACCTACGGTGGGGCGAGCTCCTACAATGAGCAGTTCTTC
J gene: TRBJ2-1
clone size: NA
D gene: NA
V gene: TRBV2

CDR3 protein: CASSLEDREPNTGELFF
CDR3 DNA: TGCGCCAGCAGCTTGGAAGACAGGGAACCGAACACCGGGGAGCTGTTTTTT
J gene: TRBJ2-2
clone size: few
D gene: TRBD1
V gene: TRBV5-1

CDR3 protein: CASSDLDGTGDQPQHF
CDR3 DNA: TGTGCCAGCAGTGACCTAGATGGGACAGGGGACCAGCCCCAGCATTTT
J gene: TRBJ1-5
clone size: NA
D gene: TRBD1
V gene: TRBV6-1

CDR3 protein: CASSGQGNADTQYF
CDR3 DNA: TGTGCCAGCAGTGGACAGGGGAACGCAGATACGCAGTATTTT
J gene: TRBJ2-3
clone size: few
D gene: TRBD1
V gene: TRBV6-6

CDR3 protein: CASSQTRQGSHYEQYF
CDR3 DNA: TGCGCCAGCAGCCAAACACGACAGGGGAGTCACTACGAGCAGTACTTC
J gene: TRBJ2-7
clone size: few
D gene: TRBD1
V gene: TRBV4-1

CDR3 protein: CASSVGGGYNQPQHF
CDR3 DNA: TGTGCCAGCAGCGTAGGAGGGGGCTACAATCAGCCCCAGCATTTT
J gene: TRBJ1-5
clone size: few
D gene: TRBD1
V gene: TRBV9

CDR3 protein: CASSEIGRAQYF
CDR3 DNA: TGTGCCAGCAGTGAAATCGGCAGGGCGCAGTATTTT
J gene: TRBJ2-3
clone size: NA
D gene: NA
V gene: TRBV2

CDR3 protein: CAISERDTSNQPQHF
CDR3 DNA: TGTGCCATCAGTGAACGGGACACTTCAAATCAGCCCCAGCATTTT
J gene: TRBJ1-5
clone size: few
D gene: NA
V gene: TRBV10-3

CDR3 protein: CASSGTGHTGELFF
CDR3 DNA: TGTGCCAGCAGTGGGACAGGGCACACCGGGGAGCTGTTTTTT
J gene: TRBJ2-2
clone size: NA
D gene: TRBD1
V gene: TRBV2

CDR3 protein: CASSEQGGNQPQHF
CDR3 DNA: TGTGCCAGCAGTGAACAGGGCGGCAATCAGCCCCAGCATTTT
J gene: TRBJ1-5
clone size: NA
D gene: NA
V gene: TRBV6-5

CDR3 protein: CASTPPVLAENTGELFF
CDR3 DNA: TGTGCCAGTACCCCCCCCGTACTAGCGGAAAACACCGGGGAGCTGTTTTTT
J gene: TRBJ2-2
clone size: few
D gene: TRBD2
V gene: TRBV19

CDR3 protein: CASNWDSGYGYTF
CDR3 DNA: TGTGCCAGCAACTGGGACTCAGGCTATGGCTACACCTTC
J gene: TRBJ1-2
clone size: NA
D gene: NA
V gene: TRBV6-5

CDR3 protein: CSVGGTAQETQYF
CDR3 DNA: TGCAGCGTTGGAGGGACAGCCCAAGAGACCCAGTACTTC
J gene: TRBJ2-5
clone size: few
D gene: TRBD1
V gene: TRBV29-1

CDR3 protein: CASSADRDHEQFF
CDR3 DNA: TGTGCCAGTAGTGCGGACAGGGACCATGAGCAGTTCTTC
J gene: TRBJ2-1
clone size: few
D gene: TRBD1
V gene: TRBV19

CDR3 protein: CASSPATGNEQFF
CDR3 DNA: TGTGCCAGCTCACCAGCAACAGGCAATGAGCAGTTCTTC
J gene: TRBJ2-1
clone size: many
D gene: NA
V gene: TRBV18

CDR3 protein: CASSPGFGYTF
CDR3 DNA: TGTGCCAGCAGTCCAGGGTTCGGCTACACCTTC
J gene: TRBJ1-2
clone size: NA
D gene: NA
V gene: TRBV6-5

CDR3 protein: CASSGLLLAGGWETQYF
CDR3 DNA: TGTGCCAGCAGTGGCCTTTTACTAGCGGGAGGGTGGGAGACCCAGTACTTC
J gene: TRBJ2-5
clone size: NA
D gene: TRBD2
V gene: TRBV6-1

CDR3 protein: CASSFKSGGPSSYNEQFF
CDR3 DNA: TGTGCCAGCAGCTTCAAGAGCGGGGGGCCAAGCTCCTACAATGAGCAGTTCTTC
J gene: TRBJ2-1
clone size: NA
D gene: TRBD2
V gene: TRBV7-3